A single sample gave rise to the 13 T cell receptor beta chains below, sequenced in a study of the immune and genomic landscape of osteosarcoma. Profiled with immunoSEQ multiplex PCR; TCRdb holds only in-frame clones, not every one. The sample records around 2,900 clones, approximately 72% being singletons. The sequenced sample consisted of tumor tissue from a local recurrence in the femur. The receptor set was obtained from a man aged 18 to 29 with osteosarcoma.

The V gene is TRBV2, the J gene TRBJ2-3, with 10 bases matching TRBD2. V was pared by 8 bases and J by 0 bases, with 20 bases of the junction left unmatched. The CDR3 is 20 amino acids. Germline lookup yields CDR1 SNHLY and CDR2 FYNNEI. Here the CDR3 reads CASEVPSRLAGGVSTDTQYF. DNA of the CDR3: TGTGCCAGCGAAGTCCCCTCTCGGTTAGCGGGGGGTGTTAGCACAGATACGCAGTATTTT.

The genes are TRBV28 and TRBJ2-3; D not resolved. The CDR3 has 14 amino acids. Trimming removed 1 base from V and 2 bases from J, with 7 bases in between. Germline assignment: CDR1 MDHEN and CDR2 SYDVKM. This CDR3 is CASSLSSLTDTQYF. CDR3 coding DNA: TGTGCCAGCAGTTTATCCAGCCTCACAGATACGCAGTATTTT. Filled out from reference TRBV28 and TRBJ2-3, the complete variable domain reads DVKVTQSSRYLVKRTGEKVFLECVQDMDHENMFWYRQDPGLGLRLIYFSYDVKMKEKGDIPEGYSVSREKKERFSLILESASTNQTSMYLCASSLSSLTDTQYFGPGTRLTVL.

The CDR3 sequence: CASSLFARAREQYF. The CDR3 nucleotides are TGTGCCAGCAGTTTGTTCGCGAGGGCTCGGGAGCAGTACTTC. The chain couples TRBV27 to TRBJ2-7, with a weak D call TRBD2 (5 bases). The CDR3 has 14 residues. Germline V lookup: CDR1 MNHEY, CDR2 SMNVEV (reference sequence). V was clipped by 3 bases and J by 7 bases, with 16 bases between them.

V usage is TRBV7-9 and J usage is TRBJ2-7, with 9 bases fitting TRBD2. From germline, CDR1 is SEHNR and CDR2 FQNEAQ (reference sequence). The CDR3 has 15 amino acids. V gave up 2 bases and J gave up 6 bases; unmatched junction bases: 8. CDR3: CASSLSGGRVFEQYF. The CDR3 region has the DNA TGTGCCAGCAGCTTATCCGGCGGGAGGGTTTTCGAGCAGTACTTC.

With respect to this clone: The sample has other DNA sequences that encode this CDR3 too. V usage is TRBV10-2 and J usage is TRBJ1-5; no reliable D call. Germline values: CDR1 WSHSY, CDR2 SAAADI. CDR3 length equals 15 residues. The ends were cut back, 2 bases at V and 3 bases at J, with 11 bases in the middle. The DNA of the CDR3 is TGCGCCAGCAGTGAGACATATGGAGCCAATCAGCCCCAGCATTTT. This sequence encodes CASSETYGANQPQHF.

The chain uses TRBV5-2 and TRBJ2-7; the D call TRBD1 from the table was never checked on the DNA. TRBV5-2 constitutes a pseudogene. This CDR3 region has 16 residues. CDR3 nucleotides: TGTGCCAGCAGCTCAGTTAACTTGGGACAGAACTACGAGCAGTACTTC. Amino acid sequence: CASSSVNLGQNYEQYF.

The V and J genes are TRBV18 and TRBJ2-7, with 13 bases that match TRBD2. Trimming at V came to 6 bases and at J to 7 bases, leaving 9 bases not matched to a gene. This CDR3 comprises 15 residues. From germline, CDR1 is KGHSH and CDR2 LQKENI. Written as DNA, the CDR3 is TGTGCCAGCTCCCCCAGAACTAGCGGGAGGGGGGAGCAGTACTTC. As protein: CASSPRTSGRGEQYF.

The V and J genes are TRBV27 and TRBJ2-1; 7 bases map to TRBD2. Trimming took 4 bases from V and 1 from J; bases not matched to a gene: 13. The CDR3 sequence is 18 residues long. CDR1 and CDR2 (germline): MNHEY, SMNVEV (reference sequence). The CDR3 sequence: CASSSRSPLARSYNEQFF. The DNA of the CDR3 is TGTGCCAGCAGTTCCCGATCACCACTAGCGCGATCCTACAATGAGCAGTTCTTC.

The chain combines TRBV13 with TRBJ1-6; D unclear. This CDR3 has 19 residues. Trimming removed 5 bases at V and 0 bases at J, with 20 bases between. The germline V gene encodes CDR1 PRHDT and CDR2 FYEKMQ (reference sequence). Here the CDR3 DNA reads TGTGCCAGCAGCCCTCGTTCGGTCCGGCCTAGCTCCTATAATTCACCCCTCCACTTT. This sequence encodes CASSPRSVRPSSYNSPLHF.

The chain combines TRBV29-1 with TRBJ2-7; the match to TRBD2 covers 10 bases. Germline CDR1 reads SQVTM; CDR2 reads ANQGSEA. CDR3 length: 14 amino acids. Trimming at V came to 1 base and at J to 7 bases, leaving 7 bases not matched to a gene. CDR3 loop: CSVEASGGAQEQYF. The CDR3 bases are TGCAGCGTTGAAGCCAGCGGGGGGGCTCAGGAGCAGTACTTC.

This chain connects TRBV19 to TRBJ2-5; D is possibly TRBD2 (6 bases). Per the germline V gene, CDR1 is LNHDA and CDR2 is SQIVND (reference sequence). The CDR3 is 14 amino acids. The V end lost 6 bases, the J end lost 5 bases, and 16 bases lay between the germline ends. The CDR3 spells CASSNGGSEETQYF. In DNA, the CDR3 is TGTGCCAGTAGCAACGGAGGGAGTGAGGAGACCCAGTACTTC.

This clone was seen a few times. The chain is built from TRBV6-5 and TRBJ1-2; tentative D call: TRBD1 (6 bases). Germline V CDR1 and CDR2: MNHEY, SVGAGI. This CDR3 comprises 14 residues. The V end was cut by 6 bases, the J end by 7 bases, with 18 bases between. The CDR3 DNA reads TGTGCCAGCAGCTCTCCAAACAGGGAAGGTGGCTACACCTTC. Translated: CASSSPNREGGYTF.

The V call is TRBV19, the J call TRBJ1-1, with 10 bases identical to TRBD1. The V gene end was trimmed by 4 bases and the J gene end by 2 bases; junction bases not matched to a gene: 4. The CDR3 totals 15 residues. Germline V gives CDR1 LNHDA, CDR2 SQIVND (reference sequence). The CDR3 DNA follows: TGTGCCAGTAGTAGGGACAGGGGTCCAAACACTGAAGCTTTCTTT. This translates into CASSRDRGPNTEAFF.